Each of the 20 T cell receptor beta chains below was sequenced from the same sample in a study of shared clonotypes between healthy human individuals. The protocol was immunoSEQ multiplex PCR, while the TCRdb copy is restricted to in-frame clones and leaves out a portion. The top ten clones hold 1% to 1.5% of a sample with over a million clones, roughly 96% of them seen once. Sequenced material: naive CD4+ T cells sorted from blood. Subset noted: CD45RA+ positively selected. The receptors were gathered from a man between 25 and 39 years old in good health.

The chain employs TRBV5-1 and TRBJ2-3, with 10 bases lining up with TRBD2. The J segment lost 4 bases and the V segment lost 2 bases, leaving 4 bases of the junction unmatched. CDR3 size: 15 residues. Germline CDR1 is SGHRS and CDR2 is YFSETQ. The CDR3 nucleotides are TGCGCCAGCAGCTTCCTAGCGGGAGCCCCAGATACGCAGTATTTT. This translates into CASSFLAGAPDTQYF. Using reference TRBV5-1 and TRBJ2-3 for the parts outside the CDR3, the full variable domain is KAGVTQTPRYLIKTRGQQVTLSCSPISGHRSVSWYQQTPGQGLQFLFEYFSETQRNKGNFPGRFSGRQFSNSRSEMNVSTLELGDSALYLCASSFLAGAPDTQYFGPGTRLTVL.

The chain is built from TRBV5-6 and TRBJ2-1; 9 positions agree with TRBD1. The CDR3 runs 17 residues. The germline V gene encodes CDR1 SGHDT and CDR2 YYEEEE. Trimming took 3 bases from V and 4 from J; bases not matched to a gene: 11. CDR3 amino acids: CASSSRTGANLYNEQFF. The CDR3 coding sequence is TGTGCCAGCAGCTCTCGGACAGGGGCTAATCTTTACAATGAGCAGTTCTTC.

The sample holds one count of this clone. This chain connects TRBV6-5 to TRBJ2-1; TRBD2 aligns across 7 bases. Germline lookup yields CDR1 MNHEY and CDR2 SVGAGI. J was trimmed by 6 bases and V by 7 bases; bases with no gene match: 6. The CDR3 runs 13 residues. The CDR3 protein is CASTRGGSNEQFF. CDR3 bases: TGTGCCAGCACCCGGGGCGGGAGCAATGAGCAGTTCTTC.

The chain recombines TRBV5-1 with TRBJ2-1, with D perhaps TRBD2 (5 bases). Germline lookup yields CDR1 SGHRS and CDR2 YFSETQ. Trimming left V 1 base short and J 10 bases short, with 12 bases between. CDR3 length: 13 amino acids. CDR3 in amino acids: CASSLSGMAEQFF. In DNA, the CDR3 is TGCGCCAGCAGCTTGTCGGGAATGGCGGAGCAGTTCTTC.

As for this clone: Germline is not matched at one junction end, which may reflect a read error. The rearrangement joins TRBV6-1 to TRBJ2-3; D may be TRBD2 (9 bases). This CDR3 is built from 20 residues. In germline, CDR1 is MNHNS, CDR2 SASEGT. The CDR3 sequence is CASSKAAGGAGLAGKDTQYF. The CDR3 nucleotides are TGTGCCAGCAGTAAAGCGGCAGGGGGCGCCGGGCTAGCGGGGAAAGATACGCAGTATTTT.

The chain couples TRBV5-4 to TRBJ2-1; the D call may be TRBD1 or TRBD2 (5 bases each). The CDR3 has 15 residues. V lost 3 bases and J 3 bases, leaving 13 bases between the germline ends. Germline V CDR1 and CDR2: SGHNT, YYREEE (reference sequence). The CDR3 DNA follows: TGTGCCAGCAGCTCGCCGAGGGGCGGCTACAATGAGCAGTTCTTC. Amino acid sequence: CASSSPRGGYNEQFF.

This chain connects TRBV4-3 to TRBJ2-7, with 9 bases fitting TRBD2. The CDR3 runs 15 residues. V lost 1 base to trimming and J lost 4 bases; unmatched junction nucleotides: 5. Germline CDR1 is LGHNA and CDR2 is YSLEER. Here the CDR3 reads CASSQGGGGGYEQYF. In DNA form, the CDR3 reads TGCGCCAGCAGCCAAGGAGGCGGGGGGGGTTACGAGCAGTACTTC.

The rearrangement uses TRBV7-3 and TRBJ2-3; no reliable D call. CDR3 length: 13 residues. V was trimmed by 7 bases and J by 5 bases, leaving 13 bases between them. Germline V gene data show CDR1 as SGHTA and CDR2 as FQGTGA. The chain's CDR3 is CASTLRTGDTQYF. CDR3 DNA: TGTGCCAGCACCCTCCGGACGGGAGATACGCAGTATTTT.

The chain joins TRBV4-1 to TRBJ1-2; a weak D match, TRBD1 (6 bases). V was clipped by 0 bases and J by 3 bases, with 11 bases between them. The CDR3 contains 15 residues. CDR1 and CDR2 from the germline V gene are MGHRA and YSYEKL. Written as DNA, the CDR3 is TGCGCCAGCAGCCAAGATCACAGGGCCGACTATGGCTACACCTTC. Its protein is CASSQDHRADYGYTF.

The gene calls are TRBV28 and TRBJ2-7, with D perhaps matching TRBD2 (5 bases). Germline V gene lookup returns CDR1 MDHEN and CDR2 SYDVKM. This CDR3 is built from 14 residues. V lost 6 bases and J lost 0, with 12 bases in between. CDR3 bases: TGTGCCAGCAGCCCTGGAGGCAACTCCTACGAGCAGTACTTC. Protein product: CASSPGGNSYEQYF.

The CDR3 DNA is TGTGCCAGCGTCAGCGGGAGAGGCCACGAGCAGTACTTC. Encoded protein: CASVSGRGHEQYF. The V and J genes are TRBV11-2 and TRBJ2-7; 8 bases map to TRBD2. This CDR3 contains 13 residues. The V segment lost 8 bases and the J segment 5 bases; nucleotides outside the gene matches: 8. Germline lookup yields CDR1 SGHAT and CDR2 FQNNGV.

The chain employs TRBV7-2 and TRBJ1-3; weak D call: TRBD1 (6 bases). The CDR3 is made up of 16 amino acids. Germline V CDR1 and CDR2: SGHTA, FQGNSA. V was clipped by 5 bases and J by 3 bases, with 17 bases between them. The CDR3 protein is CASSLEGGAYGNTIYF. The CDR3 DNA is TGTGCCAGCAGCCTGGAGGGGGGGGCATATGGAAACACCATATATTTT.

A single count supports this clone. The V call is TRBV5-1, the J call TRBJ2-1; D gene ambiguous. The CDR3 spans 15 residues. Germline-derived CDR1 and CDR2 are SGHRS and YFSETQ. V was pared by 0 bases and J by 4 bases, with 11 bases between. The CDR3 DNA reads TGCGCCAGCAGCTTGGCTGAGGACCGTTACAATGAGCAGTTCTTC. Protein product: CASSLAEDRYNEQFF.

In nucleotides, the CDR3 is TGCGCCAGCAGCTTGGTGGGGGACAGGGAAGAGACCCAGTACTTC. Translation gives CASSLVGDREETQYF. The J gene is TRBJ2-5, the V gene TRBV5-1, with 9 nucleotides matching TRBD1. The CDR3 has 15 amino acids. Germline loops: CDR1 SGHRS, CDR2 YFSETQ. After removal of 0 bases from V and 3 bases from J, the junction contained 3 bases not matched to a gene.

Points on this clone: The same CDR3 is also encoded by other DNA sequences in this sample. The chain combines TRBV5-1 with TRBJ1-1, with 9 positions matching TRBD1. The CDR3 is 14 amino acids. Per the germline V gene, CDR1 is SGHRS and CDR2 is YFSETQ. The ends lost 3 bases at V and 1 base at J; junction bases unmatched: 1. The CDR3 nucleotides read TGCGCCAGCAGCTCGGACAGGGGGAACACTGAAGCTTTCTTT. It codes for CASSSDRGNTEAFF.

The gene calls are TRBV29-1 and TRBJ2-2, with D possibly TRBD2 on 5 matching bases. The germline V gene has CDR1 SQVTM and CDR2 ANQGSEA. The V and J ends lost 5 bases and 0 bases respectively, with 10 bases between them. The length of the CDR3 is 14 residues. The CDR3 sequence is CSVRREPNTGELFF. The CDR3 DNA reads as TGCAGCGTTAGACGGGAACCGAACACCGGGGAGCTGTTTTTT.

This clone was seen just once. This chain joins TRBV7-2 and TRBJ2-1; D assignment may be TRBD1 or TRBD2 (5 bases each). Germline loops: CDR1 SGHTA, CDR2 FQGNSA. The CDR3 totals 17 residues. Trimming removed 1 base from V and 7 bases from J, with 20 bases in between. CDR3 bases: TGTGCCAGCAGCTTAGTAGCGCCCCAGTGGGGCAAGAATGAGCAGTTCTTC. Protein sequence: CASSLVAPQWGKNEQFF.

The genes are TRBV7-2 and TRBJ2-3; TRBD2 might be the D (6 bases). The CDR3 contains 16 residues. Germline CDR1 is SGHTA and CDR2 is FQGNSA. The ends were cut back, 4 bases at V and 4 bases at J, with 18 bases in the middle. The CDR3, as DNA: TGTGCCAGCAGCTCGCGTGCTAGCGCGATAGCAGATACGCAGTATTTT. Its translation: CASSSRASAIADTQYF.

The genes are TRBV2 and TRBJ2-7; D is ambiguous. V shed 7 bases and J shed 4 bases, with 14 bases lying between them. Germline loops: CDR1 SNHLY, CDR2 FYNNEI. The CDR3 covers 13 residues. The CDR3 sequence: CASKGRPLYEQYF. The CDR3 nucleotides read TGTGCCAGCAAGGGTCGCCCCTTATACGAGCAGTACTTC.

On this clone: The same CDR3 arises from other DNA sequences in this sample as well. The chain has TRBV7-8 and TRBJ2-1; 9 bases match TRBD2. Germline CDR1 and CDR2: SGHVS and FQNEAQ. The CDR3 contains 15 residues. Trimming took 1 base from V and 3 from J; bases not matched to a gene: 1. In DNA form, the CDR3 reads TGTGCCAGCAGCTTAGGAGCGGGAGGCTACAATGAGCAGTTCTTC. Protein product: CASSLGAGGYNEQFF.